This T cell receptor (beta chain) was sequenced for a study of T cell responses to AZD1222 COVID-19 vaccine. General study points: Clonal diversity was possibly underestimated; the donors were predominantly white British and more often female.

Profiling relied on immunoSEQ multiplex PCR, and the TCRdb table lists in-frame clones only, not all of them. Among 95,000 to 110,000 clones listed, about 87% were seen once. For this clone: What it recognizes is unknown.

This clonotype was sampled from an adult in good health. The sample here was peripheral blood, taken on day 0 of AZD1222 vaccination.

The CDR3 DNA sequence: TGTGCCAGCAGCTCCCGGGGTTCCTTCTATGGCTACACCTTC. Its translation is CASSSRGSFYGYTF. This chain uses TRBV7-2 with TRBJ1-2; D gene unclear. This CDR3 is built from 14 residues. Germline V gene data show CDR1 as SGHTA and CDR2 as FQGNSA. The ends were cut back, 4 bases at V and 4 bases at J, with 13 bases in the middle.